These 5 T cell receptor beta chains came from one sample sequenced in a study of T cell repertoires in cytomegalovirus infection. One entry per CDR3 protein results from TCRdb running MiXCR on the reads. Among a few hundred thousand distinct CDR3 sequences, over 15% were seen once, and the ten largest hold less than 50%. The specimen sequenced was CD8+ T cells from PBMCs. Receptor source: a human donor in good health (CMV status not recorded). Some clones in this sample may be carry-over from other donors' samples.

The J gene is TRBJ1-1, the V gene TRBV2, with a possible D match to TRBD1 (5 bases). V was pared by 2 bases and J by 6 bases, with 7 bases between. CDR3 length: 12 residues. In germline, CDR1 is SNHLY, CDR2 FYNNEI. CDR3 protein: CASSEWGAEAFF. The CDR3 region has the DNA TGTGCCAGCAGTGAATGGGGCGCTGAAGCTTTCTTT.

The sample holds a few counts of this clonotype. In DNA, the CDR3 is TGTGCCAGCAGTTACTCGAGGGCAGGGAGGCAGCCACCCTACCAAGAGACCCAGTACTTC. Its translation: CASSYSRAGRQPPYQETQYF. The rearrangement links TRBV6-6 to TRBJ2-5; possibly TRBD2 for D (6 bases). The germline V and J ends were trimmed by 0 bases and 0 bases, with 23 bases remaining between them. The CDR3 runs to 20 residues. Germline V CDR1 and CDR2: MNHNY, SVGAGI (reference sequence).

The J gene is TRBJ2-7, the V gene TRBV4-3, with 7 bases identical to TRBD2. The CDR3 extends over 14 amino acids. V gave up 1 base and J gave up 4 bases; unmatched junction bases: 4. Germline assignment: CDR1 LGHNA and CDR2 YSLEER. CDR3 residues: CASSQGWGGYEQYF. The CDR3 DNA sequence: TGCGCCAGCAGCCAAGGGTGGGGGGGGTACGAGCAGTACTTC.

This clonotype was seen many times. CDR3 residues: CASSLNQNSPLHF. In nucleotides, the CDR3 is TGTGCCAGCAGCTTAAACCAGAATTCACCCCTCCACTTT. The genes are TRBV7-9 and TRBJ1-6; D ambiguous. V shed 2 bases and J shed 7 bases, with 6 bases lying between them. The CDR3 is made up of 13 amino acids. Per germline, CDR1 SEHNR and CDR2 FQNEAQ (reference sequence).

This clonotype was seen ten or more times. The genes are TRBV7-8 and TRBJ2-1; D remains ambiguous. Trimming left V 2 bases short and J 4 bases short, with 6 bases between. Germline V gene lookup returns CDR1 SGHVS and CDR2 FQNEAQ. The CDR3 sequence is 13 residues long. The CDR3 DNA reads TGTGCCAGCAGCTTAAACAGATACAATGAGCAGTTCTTC. Protein product: CASSLNRYNEQFF.